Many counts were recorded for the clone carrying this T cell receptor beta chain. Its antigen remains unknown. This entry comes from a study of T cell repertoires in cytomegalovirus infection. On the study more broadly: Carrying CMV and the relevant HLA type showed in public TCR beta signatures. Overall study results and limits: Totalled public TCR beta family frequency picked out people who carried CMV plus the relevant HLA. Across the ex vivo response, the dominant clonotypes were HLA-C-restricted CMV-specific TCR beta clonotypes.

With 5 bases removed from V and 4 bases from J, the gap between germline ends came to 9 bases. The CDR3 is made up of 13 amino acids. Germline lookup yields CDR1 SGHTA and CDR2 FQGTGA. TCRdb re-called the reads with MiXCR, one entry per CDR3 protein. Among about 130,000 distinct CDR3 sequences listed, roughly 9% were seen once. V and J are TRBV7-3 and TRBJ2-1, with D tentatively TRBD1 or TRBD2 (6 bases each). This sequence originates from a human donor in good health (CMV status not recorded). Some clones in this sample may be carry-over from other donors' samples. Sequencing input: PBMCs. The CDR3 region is CASSQGGYNEQFF. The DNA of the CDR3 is TGTGCCAGCAGCCAAGGGGGGTACAATGAGCAGTTCTTC.